This T cell receptor (beta chain) was obtained from a study of cytomegalovirus exposure and HLA in healthy donors. The CDR3 extends over 17 amino acids. V lost 1 base to trimming and J lost 0 bases, with 15 bases between them. CDR1 and CDR2 (germline): KGHSH, LQKENI. 13 Jbeta primers and 60 Vbeta primers were used for the PCR. Sequencing used immunoSEQ multiplex PCR; TCRdb keeps in-frame clones, though not all of them. The top ten clones hold over 2.5% of a sample with about 120,000 clones, 80% of them seen once. This clone was detected a few times. The chain couples TRBV18 to TRBJ1-1, with D maybe TRBD1 (5 bases). This TCR was sampled from a male donor in good health and CMV-seronegative. Sample: PBMCs. CDR3 protein: CASSPRSRGVVNTEAFF. As DNA, the CDR3 is TGTGCCAGCTCACCACGTTCACGGGGGGTTGTGAACACTGAAGCTTTCTTT.